Sequencing of this T cell receptor (beta chain) was carried out in a study of vaccination effects on CD4 cells after COVID-19. This CDR3 has 17 residues. Looked up from germline, CDR1 is SGHDT and CDR2 is YYEEEE. Unmatched junction bases numbered 6, after V lost 4 bases and J lost 0 bases. Produced via immunoSEQ multiplex PCR; TCRdb's table is partial and in-frame only. The profile shows 20,000 to 25,000 clones, roughly four fifths of them singletons. Using viral peptide pools, the ViraFEST assay grew out antigen-specific CD4+ T cells prior to sequencing. Between days 9 and 10 of culture, CD4+ T cells were separated out. Infection with SARS-CoV-2 occurred in the person between March and December 2020, and PCR confirmed it. As regards this clone: Its antigen remains unidentified.

The receptor was derived from a human donor who had a prior SARS-CoV-2 infection. This sequence joins TRBV5-6 and TRBJ2-5; 13 nucleotides match TRBD2. The material was CD4+ T cells from PBMCs cultured with a peptide pool, obtained before COVID-19 vaccination. CDR3 sequence: CASSMTSGGRYQETQYF. The CDR3 DNA reads TGTGCCAGCAGCATGACTAGCGGGGGGCGGTACCAAGAGACCCAGTACTTC.